The next 9 T cell receptor beta chains were all read from a single sample in a study of response to subunit inactivated influenza vaccine. Each CDR3 protein is one row after TCRdb ran MiXCR on the RT-PCR reads. The sample lists 600,000 to 850,000 distinct CDR3 sequences, less than 15% occurring once. The sequenced sample was PBMCs from blood, obtained less than 15 days before vaccination. Receptors originate from a man aged 50 to 59 who received an inactivated influenza vaccine.

This clonotype appeared many times. V usage is TRBV2 and J usage is TRBJ2-7; D unclear. The CDR3 loop spans 12 amino acids. In germline, CDR1 is SNHLY, CDR2 FYNNEI. V lost 5 bases and J lost 0, with 5 bases in between. CDR3 residues: CASSWSSYEQYF. The CDR3 nucleotides read TGTGCCAGCAGTTGGAGCTCCTACGAGCAGTACTTC.

This clonotype was seen a handful of times. This rearrangement joins TRBV6-1 to TRBJ2-4, with a tentative D call TRBD1 (6 bases). This CDR3 has 13 amino acids. Deletions cut 4 bases from V and 7 bases from J, with 11 bases between. Germline V gives CDR1 MNHNS, CDR2 SASEGT. CDR3 protein: CASSVQGDNIQYF. The CDR3 DNA follows: TGTGCCAGCAGTGTACAGGGAGATAACATTCAGTACTTC.

This clonotype occurred many times. This sequence joins TRBV20-1 and TRBJ2-3; 8 nucleotides agree with TRBD2. From germline, CDR1 is DFQATT and CDR2 SNEGSKA (reference sequence). The J segment lost 3 bases and the V segment lost 6 bases, leaving 14 bases of the junction unmatched. This CDR3 has 16 residues. The CDR3 spells CSATLKGGGRTDTQYF. Written as DNA, the CDR3 is TGCAGTGCAACCCTAAAGGGGGGCGGGAGGACAGATACGCAGTATTTT.

This chain joins TRBV20-1 and TRBJ1-1; no clear D. The ends were cut back, 0 bases at V and 1 base at J, with 12 bases in the middle. The germline gives CDR1 DFQATT, CDR2 SNEGSKA (reference sequence). The CDR3 runs to 15 residues. The chain's CDR3 is CSARDLKRTNTEAFF. CDR3 bases: TGCAGTGCTAGAGATCTTAAACGTACGAACACTGAAGCTTTCTTT.

This clonotype was found a few times. J is TRBJ2-7 and V is TRBV20-1, with 8 bases fitting TRBD1. The length of the CDR3 is 15 residues. Trimming removed 5 bases from V and 5 bases from J; junction bases left unmatched: 14. Germline V gene data show CDR1 as DFQATT and CDR2 as SNEGSKA (reference sequence). CDR3 DNA: TGCAGTGCTTCTTCTAATGGACAGGGCGGGCACGAGCAGTACTTC. Protein sequence: CSASSNGQGGHEQYF.

This clonotype showed up just a few times. The V and J genes are TRBV7-9 and TRBJ2-3; D is possibly TRBD2 (6 bases). The CDR3 contains 16 residues. The V gene lost 5 bases and the J gene lost 1 base, with 16 bases spanning the gap. Germline V gene data show CDR1 as SEHNR and CDR2 as FQNEAQ (reference sequence). The CDR3 sequence: CASSIPRGGGTDTQYF. CDR3 nucleotides: TGTGCCAGCAGCATCCCACGGGGCGGGGGCACAGATACGCAGTATTTT.

This clonotype showed up just a few times. This chain joins TRBV6-2 or TRBV6-3 and TRBJ2-1, with 8 nucleotides matching TRBD2. Germline V gene sequence: CDR1 MNHEY, CDR2 SVGEGT. V shed 4 bases, J shed 9 bases, and the junction held 8 bases outside the gene matches. This CDR3 contains 14 residues. In nucleotides, the CDR3 is TGTGCCAGCAGTTCCGGGACTAGACCCACTGAGCAGTTCTTC. It yields the protein CASSSGTRPTEQFF.

The V gene is TRBV11-2, the J gene TRBJ2-1; the match to TRBD2 covers 11 bases. J lost 5 bases, V lost 5 bases, and 8 bases had no gene match. In germline, CDR1 is SGHAT, CDR2 FQNNGV. The CDR3 is 16 amino acids. The CDR3 region is CASSTASGGPNNEQFF. In DNA form, the CDR3 reads TGTGCCAGCAGCACAGCTAGCGGGGGGCCCAACAATGAGCAGTTCTTC.

This clonotype was observed a handful of times. The chain employs TRBV28 and TRBJ2-5; 10 bases are a match to TRBD2. CDR3 size: 17 residues. J lost 4 bases, V lost 5 bases, and 13 bases had no gene match. Germline lookup yields CDR1 MDHEN and CDR2 SYDVKM. This CDR3 reads CASSPPGTSGIGETQYF. CDR3 in DNA: TGTGCCAGCAGTCCCCCTGGAACTAGCGGGATAGGAGAGACCCAGTACTTC. The full variable domain, with the rest looked up from reference TRBV28 and TRBJ2-5, is DVKVTQSSRYLVKRTGEKVFLECVQDMDHENMFWYRQDPGLGLRLIYFSYDVKMKEKGDIPEGYSVSREKKERFSLILESASTNQTSMYLCASSPPGTSGIGETQYFGPGTRLLVL.